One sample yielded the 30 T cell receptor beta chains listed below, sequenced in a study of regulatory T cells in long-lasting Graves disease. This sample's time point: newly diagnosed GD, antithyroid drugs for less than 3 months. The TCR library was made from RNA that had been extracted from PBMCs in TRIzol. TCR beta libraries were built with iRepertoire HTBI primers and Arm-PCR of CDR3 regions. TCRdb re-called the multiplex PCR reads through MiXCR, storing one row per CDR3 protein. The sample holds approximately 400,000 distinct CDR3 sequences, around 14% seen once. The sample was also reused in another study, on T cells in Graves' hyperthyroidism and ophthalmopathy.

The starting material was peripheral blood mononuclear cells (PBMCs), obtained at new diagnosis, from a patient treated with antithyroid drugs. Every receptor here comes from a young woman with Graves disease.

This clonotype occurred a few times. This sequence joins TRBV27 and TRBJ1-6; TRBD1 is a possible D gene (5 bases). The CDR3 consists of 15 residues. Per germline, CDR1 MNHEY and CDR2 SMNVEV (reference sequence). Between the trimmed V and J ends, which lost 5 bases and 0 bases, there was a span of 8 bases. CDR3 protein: CASSQTVSYNSPLHF. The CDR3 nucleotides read TGTGCCAGCAGTCAGACAGTCTCCTATAATTCACCCCTCCACTTT.

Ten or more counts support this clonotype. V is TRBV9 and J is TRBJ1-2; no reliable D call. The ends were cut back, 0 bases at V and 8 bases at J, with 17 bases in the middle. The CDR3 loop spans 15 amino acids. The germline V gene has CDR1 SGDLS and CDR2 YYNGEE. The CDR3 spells CASSVGGPGARGYTF. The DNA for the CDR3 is TGTGCCAGCAGCGTAGGCGGACCCGGCGCGCGGGGCTACACCTTC.

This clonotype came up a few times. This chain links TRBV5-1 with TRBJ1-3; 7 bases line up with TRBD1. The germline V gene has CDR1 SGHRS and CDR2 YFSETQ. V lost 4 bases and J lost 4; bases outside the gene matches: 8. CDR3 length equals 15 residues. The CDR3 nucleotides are TGCGCCAGCAGCCAGTCCGGACAGGTGGGAAACACCATATATTTT. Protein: CASSQSGQVGNTIYF.

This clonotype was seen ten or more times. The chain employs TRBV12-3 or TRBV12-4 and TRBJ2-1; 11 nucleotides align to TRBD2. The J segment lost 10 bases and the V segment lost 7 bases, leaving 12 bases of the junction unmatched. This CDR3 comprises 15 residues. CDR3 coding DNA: TGTGCCAGCAATAAAGGGCTAGCGGGAGGAGGGGAGCAGTTCTTC. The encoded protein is CASNKGLAGGGEQFF.

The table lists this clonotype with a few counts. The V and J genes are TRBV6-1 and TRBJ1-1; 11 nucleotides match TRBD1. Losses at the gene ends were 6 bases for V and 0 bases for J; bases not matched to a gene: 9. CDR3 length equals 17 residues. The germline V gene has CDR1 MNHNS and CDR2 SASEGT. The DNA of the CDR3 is TGTGCCAGCAGCTTCGGGACAGGGGGTTTCGTGAACACTGAAGCTTTCTTT. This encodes CASSFGTGGFVNTEAFF.

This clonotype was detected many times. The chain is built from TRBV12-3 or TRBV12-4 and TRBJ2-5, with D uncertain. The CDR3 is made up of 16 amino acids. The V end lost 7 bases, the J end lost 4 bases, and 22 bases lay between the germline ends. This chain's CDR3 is CASTKGMGLSPETQYF. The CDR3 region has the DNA TGTGCCAGCACCAAAGGGATGGGTCTGTCCCCAGAGACCCAGTACTTC.

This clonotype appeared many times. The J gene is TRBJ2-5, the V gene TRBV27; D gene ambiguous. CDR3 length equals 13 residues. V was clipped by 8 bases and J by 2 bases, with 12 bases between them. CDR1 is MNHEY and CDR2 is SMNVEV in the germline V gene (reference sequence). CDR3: CASAAETQETQYF. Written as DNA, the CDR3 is TGTGCCAGCGCGGCGGAAACTCAAGAGACCCAGTACTTC.

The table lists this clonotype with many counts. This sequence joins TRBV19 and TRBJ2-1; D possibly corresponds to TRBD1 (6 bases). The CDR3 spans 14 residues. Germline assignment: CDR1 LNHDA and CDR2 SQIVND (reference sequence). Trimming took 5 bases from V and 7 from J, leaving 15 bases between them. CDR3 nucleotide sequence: TGTGCCAGTAGTTCTACAGGGTCTCGGAATGAGCAGTTCTTC. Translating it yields CASSSTGSRNEQFF. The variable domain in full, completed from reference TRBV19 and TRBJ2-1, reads DGGITQSPKYLFRKEGQNVTLSCEQNLNHDAMYWYRQDPGQGLRLIYYSQIVNDFQKGDIAEGYSVSREKKESFPLTVTSAQKNPTAFYLCASSSTGSRNEQFFGPGTRLTVL.

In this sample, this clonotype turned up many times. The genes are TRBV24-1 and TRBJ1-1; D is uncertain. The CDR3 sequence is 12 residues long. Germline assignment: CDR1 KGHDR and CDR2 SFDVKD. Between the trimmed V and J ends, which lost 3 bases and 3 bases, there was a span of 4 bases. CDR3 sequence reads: CATSDGDTEAFF. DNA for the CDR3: TGTGCCACCAGTGATGGAGACACTGAAGCTTTCTTT.

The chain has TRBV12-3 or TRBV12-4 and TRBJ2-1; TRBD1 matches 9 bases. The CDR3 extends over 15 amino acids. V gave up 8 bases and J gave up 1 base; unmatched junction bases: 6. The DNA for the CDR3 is TGTGCCAGCGGTGAGGGGACAGGGTCCTACAATGAGCAGTTCTTC. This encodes CASGEGTGSYNEQFF.

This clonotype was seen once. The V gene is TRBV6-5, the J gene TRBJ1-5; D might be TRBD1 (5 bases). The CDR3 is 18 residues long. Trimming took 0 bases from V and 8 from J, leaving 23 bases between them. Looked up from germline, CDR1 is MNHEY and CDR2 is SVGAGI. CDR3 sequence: CASSYSNPLPQGSEPQHF. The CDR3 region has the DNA TGTGCCAGCAGTTACTCGAATCCCCTCCCCCAGGGCTCGGAGCCCCAGCATTTT.

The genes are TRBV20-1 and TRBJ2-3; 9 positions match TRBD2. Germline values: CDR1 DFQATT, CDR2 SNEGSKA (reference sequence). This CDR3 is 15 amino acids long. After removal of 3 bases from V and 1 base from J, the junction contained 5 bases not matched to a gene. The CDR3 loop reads CSASKASGGTDTQYF. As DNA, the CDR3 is TGCAGTGCTAGTAAGGCTAGCGGGGGCACAGATACGCAGTATTTT.

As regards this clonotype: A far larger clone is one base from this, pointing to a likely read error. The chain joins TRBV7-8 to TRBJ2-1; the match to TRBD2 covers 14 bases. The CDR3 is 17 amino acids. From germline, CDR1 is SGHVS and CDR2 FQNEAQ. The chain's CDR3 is CASSLGGTSGSQETRYF. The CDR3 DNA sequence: TGTGCCAGCAGCTTAGGAGGGACTAGCGGGAGTCAAGAGACCCGGTACTTC. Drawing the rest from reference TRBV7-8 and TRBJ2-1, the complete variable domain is GAGVSQSPRYKVAKRGQDVALRCDPISGHVSLFWYQQALGQGPEFLTYFQNEAQLDKSGLPSDRFFAERPEGSVSTLKIQRTQQEDSAVYLCASSLGGTSGSQETRYFGPGTRLTVL.

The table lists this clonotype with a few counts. Here the CDR3 reads CSAGPLGSSAEQYF. The CDR3 DNA is TGCAGCGCTGGGCCTCTAGGCAGCTCCGCCGAGCAGTACTTC. The genes are TRBV29-1 and TRBJ2-7, with D unclear. V dropped 7 bases and J dropped 6 bases, with 22 bases sitting between them. This CDR3 comprises 14 residues. The V gene's germline CDR1 is SQVTM and CDR2 ANQGSEA.

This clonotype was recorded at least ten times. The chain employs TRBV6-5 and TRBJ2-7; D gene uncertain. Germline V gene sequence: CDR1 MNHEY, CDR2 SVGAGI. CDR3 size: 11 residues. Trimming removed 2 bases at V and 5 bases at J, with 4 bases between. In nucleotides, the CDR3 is TGTGCCAGCAGTTACACCCACGAGCAGTACTTC. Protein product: CASSYTHEQYF.

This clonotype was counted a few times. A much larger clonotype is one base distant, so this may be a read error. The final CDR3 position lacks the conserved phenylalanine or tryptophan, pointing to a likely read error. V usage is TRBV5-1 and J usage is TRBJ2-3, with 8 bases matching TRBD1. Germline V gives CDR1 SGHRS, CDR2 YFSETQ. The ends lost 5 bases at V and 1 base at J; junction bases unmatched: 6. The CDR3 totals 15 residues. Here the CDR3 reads CASSPTGEGTDTQYL. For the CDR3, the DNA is TGCGCCAGCAGTCCGACAGGGGAAGGCACAGATACGCAGTATCTT.

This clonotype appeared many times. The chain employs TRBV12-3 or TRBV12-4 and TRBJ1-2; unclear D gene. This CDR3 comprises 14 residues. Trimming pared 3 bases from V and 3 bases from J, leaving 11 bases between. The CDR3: CASSFNELDYGYTF. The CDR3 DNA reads TGTGCCAGCAGTTTTAATGAGTTGGACTATGGCTACACCTTC.

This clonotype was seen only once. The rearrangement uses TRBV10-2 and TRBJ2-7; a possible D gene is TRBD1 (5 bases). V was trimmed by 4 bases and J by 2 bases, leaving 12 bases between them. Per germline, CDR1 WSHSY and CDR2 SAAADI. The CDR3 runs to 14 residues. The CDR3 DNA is TGCGCCAGCAGTGGGGGCAGTATTACCTACGAGCAGTACTTC. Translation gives CASSGGSITYEQYF.

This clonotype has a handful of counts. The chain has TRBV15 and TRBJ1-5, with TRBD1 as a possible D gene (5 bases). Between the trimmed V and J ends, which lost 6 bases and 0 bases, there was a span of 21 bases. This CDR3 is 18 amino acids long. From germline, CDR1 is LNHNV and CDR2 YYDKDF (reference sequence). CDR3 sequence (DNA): TGTGCCACCAGTCGCCTTTCCGGGGACGGGGATAGCAATCAGCCCCAGCATTTT. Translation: CATSRLSGDGDSNQPQHF.

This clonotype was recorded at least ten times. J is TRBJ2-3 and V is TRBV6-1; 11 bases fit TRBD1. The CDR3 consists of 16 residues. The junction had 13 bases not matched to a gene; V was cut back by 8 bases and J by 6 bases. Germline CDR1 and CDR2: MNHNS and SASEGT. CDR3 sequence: CASPSHGQGASDTQYF. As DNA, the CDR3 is TGTGCCAGCCCGTCCCACGGACAGGGGGCGAGTGATACGCAGTATTTT.

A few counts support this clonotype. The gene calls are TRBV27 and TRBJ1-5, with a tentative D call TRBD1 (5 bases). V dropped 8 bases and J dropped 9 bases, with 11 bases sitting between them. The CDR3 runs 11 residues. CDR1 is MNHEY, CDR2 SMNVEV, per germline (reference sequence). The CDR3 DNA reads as TGTGCCAGCGGGACCGGGACGCCCCAGCATTTT. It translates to CASGTGTPQHF.

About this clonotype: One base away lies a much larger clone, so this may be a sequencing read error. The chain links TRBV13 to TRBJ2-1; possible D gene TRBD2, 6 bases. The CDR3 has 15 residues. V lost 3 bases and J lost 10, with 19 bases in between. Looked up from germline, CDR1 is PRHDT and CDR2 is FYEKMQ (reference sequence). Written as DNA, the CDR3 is TGTGCCAGCAGCTTTGGAGGGACCCCATTAGGCGAGCAGTTCTTC. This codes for CASSFGGTPLGEQFF. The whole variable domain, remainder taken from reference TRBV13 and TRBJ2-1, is AAGVIQSPRHLIKEKRETATLKCYPIPRHDTVYWYQQGPGQDPQFLISFYEKMQSDKGSIPDRFSAQQFSDYHSELNMSSLELGDSALYFCASSFGGTPLGEQFFGPGTRLTVL.

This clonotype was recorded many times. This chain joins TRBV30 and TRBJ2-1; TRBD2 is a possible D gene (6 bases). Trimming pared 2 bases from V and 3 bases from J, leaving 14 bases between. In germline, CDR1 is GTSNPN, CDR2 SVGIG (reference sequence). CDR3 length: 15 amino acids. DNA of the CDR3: TGTGCCTGGAGTCGTCCCGGGAGTTACTACAATGAGCAGTTCTTC. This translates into CAWSRPGSYYNEQFF.

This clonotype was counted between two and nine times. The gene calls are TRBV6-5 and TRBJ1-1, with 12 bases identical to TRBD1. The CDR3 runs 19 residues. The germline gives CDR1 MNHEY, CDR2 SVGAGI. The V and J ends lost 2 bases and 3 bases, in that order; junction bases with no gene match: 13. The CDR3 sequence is CASSYATAGTGGMDTEAFF. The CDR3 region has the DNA TGTGCCAGCAGTTACGCGACCGCCGGGACAGGGGGCATGGACACTGAAGCTTTCTTT.

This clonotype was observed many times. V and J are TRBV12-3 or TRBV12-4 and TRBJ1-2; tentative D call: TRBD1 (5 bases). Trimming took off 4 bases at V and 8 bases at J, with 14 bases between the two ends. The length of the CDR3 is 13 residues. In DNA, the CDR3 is TGTGCCAGCAGTTCCCAGGGTTTGGAAGGCTACACCTTC. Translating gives CASSSQGLEGYTF.

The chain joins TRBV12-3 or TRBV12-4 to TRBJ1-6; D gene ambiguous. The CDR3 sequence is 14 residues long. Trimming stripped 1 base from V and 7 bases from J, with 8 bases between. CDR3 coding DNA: TGTGCCAGCAGTTTAGGAGGAGGGAATTCACCCCTCCACTTT. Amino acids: CASSLGGGNSPLHF.

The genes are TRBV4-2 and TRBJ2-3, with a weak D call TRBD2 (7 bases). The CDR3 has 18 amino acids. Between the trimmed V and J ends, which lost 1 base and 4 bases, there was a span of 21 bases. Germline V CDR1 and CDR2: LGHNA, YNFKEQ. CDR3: CASSQGIHRGGVPDTQYF. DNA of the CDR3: TGTGCCAGCAGCCAAGGAATTCACCGAGGGGGGGTCCCAGATACGCAGTATTTT.

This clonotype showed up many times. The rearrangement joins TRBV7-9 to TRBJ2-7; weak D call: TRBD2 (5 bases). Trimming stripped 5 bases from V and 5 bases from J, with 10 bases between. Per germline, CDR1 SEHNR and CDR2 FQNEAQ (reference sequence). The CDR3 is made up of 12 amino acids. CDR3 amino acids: CASSPPGDEQYF. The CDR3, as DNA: TGTGCCAGCAGCCCCCCCGGGGACGAGCAGTACTTC.

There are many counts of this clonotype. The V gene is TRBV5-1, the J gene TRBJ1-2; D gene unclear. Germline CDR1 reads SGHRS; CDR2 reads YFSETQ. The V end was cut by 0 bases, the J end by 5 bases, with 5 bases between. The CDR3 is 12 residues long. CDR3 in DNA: TGCGCCAGCAGCTTGGATACGTATGGCTACACCTTC. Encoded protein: CASSLDTYGYTF.

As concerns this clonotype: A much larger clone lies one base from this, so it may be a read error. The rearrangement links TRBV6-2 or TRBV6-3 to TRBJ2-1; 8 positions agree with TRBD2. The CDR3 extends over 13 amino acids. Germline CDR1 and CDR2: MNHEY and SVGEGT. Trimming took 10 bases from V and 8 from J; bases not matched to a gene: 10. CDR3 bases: TGTGCCAACTCAGCGGGAGATATGGATGAGCAGTTCTTC. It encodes CANSAGDMDEQFF.